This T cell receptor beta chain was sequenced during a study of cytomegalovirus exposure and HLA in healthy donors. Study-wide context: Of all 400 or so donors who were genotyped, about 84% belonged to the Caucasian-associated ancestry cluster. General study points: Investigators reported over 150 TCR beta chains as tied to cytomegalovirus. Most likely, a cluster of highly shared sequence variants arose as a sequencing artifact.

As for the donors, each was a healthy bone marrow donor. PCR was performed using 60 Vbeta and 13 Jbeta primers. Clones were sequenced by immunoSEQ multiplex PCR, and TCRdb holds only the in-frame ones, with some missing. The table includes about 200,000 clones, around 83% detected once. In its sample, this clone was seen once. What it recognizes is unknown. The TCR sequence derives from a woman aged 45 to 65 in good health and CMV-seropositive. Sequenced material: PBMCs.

CDR3 amino acids: CASQVGNQPQHF. The CDR3 bases are TGTGCCAGCCAGGTAGGCAATCAGCCCCAGCATTTT. V and J are TRBV6-1 and TRBJ1-5, with no clear D. V lost 8 bases and J 2 bases, leaving 7 bases between the germline ends. The CDR3 is 12 amino acids. The germline V gene has CDR1 MNHNS and CDR2 SASEGT.